The 17 T cell receptor beta chains below were found in one sample sequenced in a study of blood T cell repertoires in COVID-19 (dated by TCRdb to 2018 to 2021). Library generation was performed with the immunoSEQ multiplex PCR assay. Not all clones reach the TCRdb copy of this immuneACCESS table, which keeps in-frame sequences only. Checked studies attribute under half of the gap to unresolved V genes and leave the rest unexplained. In this sample the table shows some 210,000 clones, roughly 90% of which occur a single time. The ten largest clonotypes hold roughly 5% of the sample. The sample taken for sequencing was peripheral blood. These receptors originate from a woman aged 40 to 50 with acute or convalescent COVID-19.

The DNA of the CDR3 is TGTGCCAGTAGTATTTCCACTCCCCGGGTTCCCAGAGATACGCAGTATTTT. This gives the protein CASSISTPRVPRDTQYF. The chain joins TRBV19 to TRBJ2-3; D is uncertain. Trimming cost V 3 bases and J 5 bases, with 21 bases left between them. CDR3 size: 17 residues. From germline, CDR1 is LNHDA and CDR2 SQIVND (reference sequence).

This chain connects TRBV7-9 to TRBJ1-5, with D uncertain. CDR1 and CDR2 from the germline V gene are SEHNR and FQNEAQ (reference sequence). Trimming took off 5 bases at V and 4 bases at J, with 12 bases between the two ends. CDR3 length equals 14 residues. The chain's CDR3 is CASSPGDTNQPQHF. DNA for the CDR3: TGTGCCAGCAGCCCTGGTGATACTAATCAGCCCCAGCATTTT.

This clone was counted only a few times. The chain recombines TRBV24-1 with TRBJ1-5; 7 bases map to TRBD1. Germline values: CDR1 KGHDR, CDR2 SFDVKD. J lost 4 bases, V lost 7 bases, and 0 bases had no gene match. This CDR3 comprises 12 residues. The DNA of the CDR3 is TGTGCCACCAGGGGACAGAATCAGCCCCAGCATTTT. As protein: CATRGQNQPQHF.

CDR3 sequence (DNA): TGTGCCAGTAGTAAGGGGGCCTATAGCATGAACACTGAAGCTTTCTTT. Protein: CASSKGAYSMNTEAFF. This sequence joins TRBV19 and TRBJ1-1; 7 positions match TRBD1. The germline gives CDR1 LNHDA, CDR2 SQIVND (reference sequence). The V segment lost 4 bases and the J segment 0 bases; nucleotides outside the gene matches: 8. This CDR3 contains 16 residues.

The V and J genes are TRBV13 and TRBJ2-5, with a tentative D call TRBD1 (5 bases). The CDR3 covers 16 residues. Trimming left V 4 bases short and J 7 bases short, with 22 bases between. Germline V gene lookup returns CDR1 PRHDT and CDR2 FYEKMQ (reference sequence). The CDR3 reads CASSWYLGAPVATQYF. CDR3 sequence (DNA): TGTGCCAGCAGCTGGTACTTAGGGGCCCCGGTTGCGACCCAGTACTTC.

The V call is TRBV19, the J call TRBJ2-3; D is perhaps TRBD1 (7 bases). Germline CDR1 is LNHDA and CDR2 is SQIVND (reference sequence). The CDR3 runs 15 residues. Trimming took off 3 bases at V and 3 bases at J, with 13 bases between the two ends. Here the CDR3 reads CASSIGGTVTDTQYF. CDR3 DNA: TGTGCCAGTAGTATTGGCGGGACAGTTACAGATACGCAGTATTTT.

The V call is TRBV27, the J call TRBJ1-1; D is possibly TRBD1 (6 bases). The germline CDR1 and CDR2 sequences are MNHEY and SMNVEV (reference sequence). The V gene lost 6 bases and the J gene lost 0 bases, with 14 bases spanning the gap. There are 15 residues in the CDR3. CDR3 residues: CASRSAGTMNTEAFF. For the CDR3, the DNA is TGTGCCAGCAGATCTGCCGGGACAATGAACACTGAAGCTTTCTTT.

The J gene is TRBJ2-5, the V gene TRBV6-5; a weak D match, TRBD2 (7 bases). V was clipped by 6 bases and J by 4 bases, with 15 bases between them. Germline CDR1 and CDR2: MNHEY and SVGAGI. CDR3 length: 14 amino acids. The CDR3: CASSRRGGLETQYF. As DNA, the CDR3 is TGTGCCAGCAGCCGAAGGGGGGGTCTAGAGACCCAGTACTTC.

The chain is built from TRBV19 and TRBJ1-1, with D maybe TRBD1 (6 bases). The CDR3 sequence is 15 residues long. Germline V CDR1 and CDR2: LNHDA, SQIVND (reference sequence). V lost 3 bases and J lost 1, with 12 bases in between. The CDR3 here is CASSMVGGGNTEAFF. As DNA, the CDR3 is TGTGCCAGTAGTATGGTAGGGGGGGGGAACACTGAAGCTTTCTTT.

This clone was detected only once. The chain couples TRBV3-1 (or the pseudogene TRBV3-2) to TRBJ1-2, with 9 positions matching TRBD1. The CDR3 length is 16 residues. Trimming at V came to 1 base and at J to 8 bases, leaving 11 bases not matched to a gene. CDR1 is LGHDT and CDR2 is YNNKEL in the germline V gene (reference sequence). CDR3: CASSQVGTGRDQGYTF. The CDR3 nucleotides are TGTGCCAGCAGCCAAGTTGGGACAGGGCGAGATCAGGGCTACACCTTC.

CDR3 coding DNA: TGTGCCAGCTCACCAAACGAGGGGGGGCCCTCAACTAATGAAAAACTGTTTTTT. Its translation is CASSPNEGGPSTNEKLFF. This rearrangement joins TRBV18 to TRBJ1-4; D is possibly TRBD1 (6 bases). Trimming cost V 2 bases and J 0 bases, with 16 bases left between them. Looked up from germline, CDR1 is KGHSH and CDR2 is LQKENI. The CDR3 totals 18 residues. Full variable domain (outside the CDR3, taken from reference TRBV18 and TRBJ1-4): NAGVMQNPRHLVRRRGQEARLRCSPMKGHSHVYWYRQLPEEGLKFMVYLQKENIIDESGMPKERFSAEFPKEGPSILRIQQVVRGDSAAYFCASSPNEGGPSTNEKLFFGSGTQLSVL.

The chain employs TRBV25-1 and TRBJ1-2; 7 bases are a match to TRBD1. The CDR3 totals 15 residues. From germline, CDR1 is MGHDK and CDR2 SYGVNS. After removal of 6 bases from V and 4 bases from J, the junction contained 11 bases not matched to a gene. CDR3 sequence: CASSPRQGLGYGYTF. The DNA for the CDR3 is TGTGCCAGCAGCCCCCGACAGGGCCTGGGCTATGGCTACACCTTC.

In its sample, this clone was seen once. The V gene is TRBV19, the J gene TRBJ1-5; TRBD1 matches 8 bases. V lost 10 bases, J lost 0 bases, and 14 bases stayed unmatched. The CDR3 consists of 17 residues. Germline values: CDR1 LNHDA, CDR2 SQIVND (reference sequence). The chain's CDR3 is CATKRQGIGLSNQPQHF. For the CDR3, the DNA is TGTGCCACCAAACGACAGGGGATCGGCCTTAGCAATCAGCCCCAGCATTTT. Complete variable domain (other parts from reference TRBV19 and TRBJ1-5): DGGITQSPKYLFRKEGQNVTLSCEQNLNHDAMYWYRQDPGQGLRLIYYSQIVNDFQKGDIAEGYSVSREKKESFPLTVTSAQKNPTAFYLCATKRQGIGLSNQPQHFGDGTRLSIL.

The gene calls are TRBV7-9 and TRBJ1-2; D ambiguous. V lost 0 bases and J 5 bases, leaving 10 bases between the germline ends. CDR1 is SEHNR, CDR2 FQNEAQ, per germline (reference sequence). The CDR3 runs to 14 residues. The CDR3 DNA is TGTGCCAGCAGCTTAGCCGGTTTCGAGTATGGCTACACCTTC. It translates to CASSLAGFEYGYTF. The full variable domain, in which reference TRBV7-9 and TRBJ1-2 provide the parts outside the CDR3, is DTGVSQNPRHKITKRGQNVTFRCDPISEHNRLYWYRQTLGQGPEFLTYFQNEAQLEKSRLLSDRFSAERPKGSFSTLEIQRTEQGDSAMYLCASSLAGFEYGYTFGSGTRLTVV.

The rearrangement joins TRBV4-1 to TRBJ2-3, with TRBD2 as a possible D gene (6 bases). The CDR3 is 17 residues long. Germline lookup yields CDR1 MGHRA and CDR2 YSYEKL. The V and J ends lost 3 bases and 0 bases respectively, with 16 bases between them. The CDR3, as DNA: TGCGCCAGCAGCCAGTACCACCGGGACTCCAGCACAGATACGCAGTATTTT. This sequence encodes CASSQYHRDSSTDTQYF.

The chain couples TRBV11-2 to TRBJ2-5, with 7 bases aligning to TRBD2. The germline V gene encodes CDR1 SGHAT and CDR2 FQNNGV. With V trimmed by 1 base and J by 5 bases, 4 bases remained unmatched. The CDR3 contains 14 residues. Written as DNA, the CDR3 is TGTGCCAGCAGCTTAGGTCGGCGGGGGGAGACCCAGTACTTC. It translates to CASSLGRRGETQYF.

This sequence joins TRBV18 and TRBJ2-1, with TRBD1 identical over 8 bases. Germline CDR1 KGHSH, CDR2 LQKENI. The CDR3 has 16 residues. The trim removed 6 bases at V and 7 bases at J, leaving 14 bases unmatched. CDR3 loop: CASSLGQGSFGNEQFF. Here the CDR3 DNA reads TGTGCCAGCTCCCTTGGACAGGGTTCCTTTGGGAATGAGCAGTTCTTC. The whole variable domain, remainder taken from reference TRBV18 and TRBJ2-1, is NAGVMQNPRHLVRRRGQEARLRCSPMKGHSHVYWYRQLPEEGLKFMVYLQKENIIDESGMPKERFSAEFPKEGPSILRIQQVVRGDSAAYFCASSLGQGSFGNEQFFGPGTRLTVL.